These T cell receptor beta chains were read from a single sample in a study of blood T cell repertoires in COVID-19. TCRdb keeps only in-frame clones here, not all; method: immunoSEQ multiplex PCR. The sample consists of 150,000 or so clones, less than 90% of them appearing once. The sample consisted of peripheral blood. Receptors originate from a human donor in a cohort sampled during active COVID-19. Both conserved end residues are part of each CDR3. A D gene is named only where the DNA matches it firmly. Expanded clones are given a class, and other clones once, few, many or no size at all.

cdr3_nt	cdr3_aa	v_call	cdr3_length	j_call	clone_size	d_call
TGTGCCAGTACCGATGGGGCAATATGGGGGCCCCAGCATTTT	CASTDGAIWGPQHF	TRBV19	14	TRBJ1-5	.	.
TGTGCCATCAGTGAGTCGAACAGGGAGAACACCATATATTTT	CAISESNRENTIYF	TRBV10-3	14	TRBJ1-3	once	.
TGTGCCAGCAGTGAACCCCTCAGGGGCGGCTACACCTTC	CASSEPLRGGYTF	TRBV2	13	TRBJ1-2	once	.
TGTGCCAGCAGCTCTCGGGCCTACGAGCAGTACTTC	CASSSRAYEQYF	TRBV5-8	12	TRBJ2-7	.	.
TGTGCCGTCGGGGTAGTGGAGACCCAGTACTTC	CAVGVVETQYF	TRBV3-1/TRBV3-2	11	TRBJ2-5	.	.
TGTGCCAGCAGTCGGACAGGGTCATCCTACGAGCAGTACTTC	CASSRTGSSYEQYF	TRBV6-5	14	TRBJ2-7	once	TRBD1
TGTGCCAGCAGCCCCACGGCAGGGGAGAGCTATGGCTACACCTTC	CASSPTAGESYGYTF	TRBV11-2	15	TRBJ1-2	.	.
TGTGCCAGTAGTCCCGCCCTGGGGGGGAGGGACACTGAAGCTTTCTTT	CASSPALGGRDTEAFF	TRBV19	16	TRBJ1-1	.	.
TGTGCCAGCAGATCTAGCGGGGGGAACACCGGGGAGCTGTTTTTT	CASRSSGGNTGELFF	TRBV28	15	TRBJ2-2	few	TRBD2
TGTGCCAGCAGTACCTTGACAGGCGGCAATCAGCCCCAGCATTTT	CASSTLTGGNQPQHF	TRBV2	15	TRBJ1-5	.	.
TGTGCCAGCAGCGCCGGGGGACAGAGGACCGGGGAGCTGTTTTTT	CASSAGGQRTGELFF	TRBV11-3	15	TRBJ2-2	.	.
TGCGCCAGCAGCGAACGAGGAGGACAGGGAAACACCGGGGAGCTGTTTTTT	CASSERGGQGNTGELFF	TRBV4-1	17	TRBJ2-2	.	TRBD1
TGTGCCAGCAGCCAAGATAGGGGACAGCGTTTGTACTTC	CASSQDRGQRLYF	TRBV14	13	TRBJ2-7	.	TRBD1
TGTGCCAGCAGCTTAGGCCTCCTAAACTATGGCTACACCTTC	CASSLGLLNYGYTF	TRBV7-9	14	TRBJ1-2	.	.
TGCGCCAGCAGCCCAGACAGGGTTGAAGCTTTCTTT	CASSPDRVEAFF	TRBV4-3	12	TRBJ1-1	few	TRBD1
TGTGCCAGCAGAACCCCGGGGGGGACCAACTATGGCTACACCTTC	CASRTPGGTNYGYTF	TRBV6-5	15	TRBJ1-2	.	.
TGTGCCGGCCTGACAGAACTGAACACTGAAGCTTTCTTT	CAGLTELNTEAFF	TRBV6-5	13	TRBJ1-1	.	.
TGTGCCAGCAGTTTCCGGGACAGGGGGCCCAATGAGCAGTTCTTC	CASSFRDRGPNEQFF	TRBV27	15	TRBJ2-1	.	TRBD1
TGTGCCAGCAGCCGGGACAGCGGCAATCAGCCCCAGCATTTT	CASSRDSGNQPQHF	TRBV7-2	14	TRBJ1-5	once	TRBD1
TGTGCCAGCAGCTCGACGCGGGCCCCGGGGACTGAAGCTTTCTTT	CASSSTRAPGTEAFF	TRBV7-2	15	TRBJ1-1	few	.
TGTGCCAGCAGCTTAGCGCTACACACCGGGGAGCTGTTTTTT	CASSLALHTGELFF	TRBV7-2	14	TRBJ2-2	.	.
TGTGCCAGTACCATGGACAATAATAATTCACCCCTCCACTTT	CASTMDNNNSPLHF	TRBV19	14	TRBJ1-6	few	.
TGTGCCAGCAGTTCGCCGGGACAGGGTGGAAACACCATATATTTT	CASSSPGQGGNTIYF	TRBV28	15	TRBJ1-3	few	TRBD1
TGTGCCAGCAGCTTTAGGAGGGGCGCAAGGGAGACCCAGTACTTC	CASSFRRGARETQYF	TRBV5-6	15	TRBJ2-5	.	.
TGTGCCAGCAGCTTAGGAGTCCGGGATACGCAGTATTTT	CASSLGVRDTQYF	TRBV7-2	13	TRBJ2-3	.	.
TGCGCCAGCAGCCACAGGGGGTTGGGGCAGCCCCAGCATTTT	CASSHRGLGQPQHF	TRBV10-2	14	TRBJ1-5	.	TRBD1
TGTGCCAGTAGCCCTCCGACTAGCGGGTACACAGATACGCAGTATTTT	CASSPPTSGYTDTQYF	TRBV19	16	TRBJ2-3	.	TRBD2
TGTGCCAGCAGTGCCGGGACAGGGTTAGGTCGGACTGAAGCTTTCTTT	CASSAGTGLGRTEAFF	TRBV25-1	16	TRBJ1-1	.	TRBD1
TGTGCCAGCAGTGAAGTAGGAGGGGACAGTCCTTCACCCCTCCACTTT	CASSEVGGDSPSPLHF	TRBV2	16	TRBJ1-6	medium-sized	TRBD1
TGTGCCAGCAGCTTAAGGCTAGCGGGGGCAAATCCCCAGTACTTC	CASSLRLAGANPQYF	TRBV7-3	15	TRBJ2-5	.	TRBD2
TGTGCCAGCAGCTTGGTGATGGCGAGTCGCGGGTTAGGTGGCTACACCTTC	CASSLVMASRGLGGYTF	TRBV5-7	17	TRBJ1-2	.	.
TGTGCCAGCAGCCTGACGGGGGAGTACTATGGCTACACCTTC	CASSLTGEYYGYTF	TRBV11-2	14	TRBJ1-2	.	.
TGTGCCAGCAGCTCCTACGGGGGGCTTAACTATGGCTACACCTTC	CASSSYGGLNYGYTF	TRBV5-6	15	TRBJ1-2	few	.
TGCGCCAGCAGCCACGGGGGGGACACTGAAGCTTTCTTT	CASSHGGDTEAFF	TRBV5-1	13	TRBJ1-1	.	.
TGTGCCAGCAGCTCGAGACTAGCGGGGGGGCCATCCTACGAGCAGTACTTC	CASSSRLAGGPSYEQYF	TRBV5-4	17	TRBJ2-7	.	TRBD2
TGTGCCAGCAGGCCAACCTCCGGGACAGGGAATTCACCCCTCCACTTT	CASRPTSGTGNSPLHF	TRBV13	16	TRBJ1-6	.	TRBD1
TGCGCCAGCAGTTCATTGGGACAGGGAAGGAACACTGAAGCTTTCTTT	CASSSLGQGRNTEAFF	TRBV4-1	16	TRBJ1-1	.	TRBD1
TGTGCCACCAGTGATGGGACAGCGATTGAGCAGTACTTC	CATSDGTAIEQYF	TRBV24-1	13	TRBJ2-7	.	TRBD1
TGTGCCAGCAGTGAAGAACTTTCAGGGCGAAAGAACACTGAAGCTTTCTTT	CASSEELSGRKNTEAFF	TRBV6-1	17	TRBJ1-1	.	.
TGTGCCAGTAGTACGGTGTCAGGGCGAGGCGAAAACACCATATATTTT	CASSTVSGRGENTIYF	TRBV19	16	TRBJ1-3	.	.